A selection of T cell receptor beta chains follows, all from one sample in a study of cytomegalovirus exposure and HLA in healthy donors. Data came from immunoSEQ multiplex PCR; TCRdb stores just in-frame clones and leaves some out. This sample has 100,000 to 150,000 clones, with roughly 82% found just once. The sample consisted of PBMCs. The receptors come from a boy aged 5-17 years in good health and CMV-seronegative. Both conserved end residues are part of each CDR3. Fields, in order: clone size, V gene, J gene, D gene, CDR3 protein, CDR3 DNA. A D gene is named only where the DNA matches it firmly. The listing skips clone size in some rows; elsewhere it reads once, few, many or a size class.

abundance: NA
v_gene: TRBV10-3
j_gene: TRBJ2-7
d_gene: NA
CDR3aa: CAIGNVTYEQYF
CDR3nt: TGTGCCATCGGCAACGTAACCTACGAGCAGTACTTC

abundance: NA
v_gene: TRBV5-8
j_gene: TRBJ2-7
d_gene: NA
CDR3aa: CASSRRTGGFSYEQYF
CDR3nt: TGTGCCAGCAGCCGGCGAACCGGAGGCTTCTCCTACGAGCAGTACTTC

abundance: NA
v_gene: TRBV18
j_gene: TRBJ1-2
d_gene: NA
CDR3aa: CASSPVQSYGYTF
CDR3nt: TGTGCCAGCTCACCAGTCCAGTCCTATGGCTACACCTTC

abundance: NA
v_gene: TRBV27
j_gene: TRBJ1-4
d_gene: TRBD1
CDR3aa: CASSLGQGNEKLFF
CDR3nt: TGTGCCAGCAGTCTGGGACAGGGGAATGAAAAACTGTTTTTT

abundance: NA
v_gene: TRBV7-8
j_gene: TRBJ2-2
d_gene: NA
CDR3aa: CASSLDKTGELFF
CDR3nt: TGTGCCAGCAGCTTAGACAAGACCGGGGAGCTGTTTTTT

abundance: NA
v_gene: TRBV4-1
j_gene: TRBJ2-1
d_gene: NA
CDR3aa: CASSPAGTPGNEQFF
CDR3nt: TGCGCCAGCAGCCCGGCCGGGACTCCCGGAAATGAGCAGTTCTTC

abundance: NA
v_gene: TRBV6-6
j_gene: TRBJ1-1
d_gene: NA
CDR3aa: CASSYPLEGTEAFF
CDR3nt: TGTGCCAGCAGTTACCCTTTGGAGGGCACTGAAGCTTTCTTT

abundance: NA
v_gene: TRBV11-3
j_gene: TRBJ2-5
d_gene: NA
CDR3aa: CASSLDLPWLQGGETQYF
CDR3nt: TGTGCCAGCAGCTTAGATCTCCCTTGGCTACAGGGCGGGGAGACCCAGTACTTC

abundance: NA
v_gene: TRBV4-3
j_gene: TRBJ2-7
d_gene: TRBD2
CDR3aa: CASSRSLAGDEQYF
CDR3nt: TGCGCCAGCAGCCGGTCGCTAGCGGGAGACGAGCAGTACTTC

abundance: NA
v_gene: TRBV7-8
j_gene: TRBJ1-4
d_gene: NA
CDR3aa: CASSLEGFGGEKLFF
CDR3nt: TGTGCCAGCAGCTTAGAAGGGTTTGGAGGGGAAAAACTGTTTTTT

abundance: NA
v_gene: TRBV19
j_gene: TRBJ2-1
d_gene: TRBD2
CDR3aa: CATSGMGYEQFF
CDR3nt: TGTGCCACTAGCGGGATGGGCTATGAGCAGTTCTTC

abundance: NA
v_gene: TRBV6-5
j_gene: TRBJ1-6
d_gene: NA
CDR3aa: CASSYTAGGSPLHF
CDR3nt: TGTGCCAGCAGTTACACGGCCGGAGGATCACCCCTCCACTTT

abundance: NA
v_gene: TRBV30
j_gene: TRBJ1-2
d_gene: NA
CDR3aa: CAWSVGPGGYTF
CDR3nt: TGTGCCTGGAGTGTCGGCCCCGGGGGCTACACCTTC

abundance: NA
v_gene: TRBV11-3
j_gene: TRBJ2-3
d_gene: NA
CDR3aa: CASSFWDSGGTDTQYF
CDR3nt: TGTGCCAGCAGCTTTTGGGATAGCGGAGGCACAGATACGCAGTATTTT

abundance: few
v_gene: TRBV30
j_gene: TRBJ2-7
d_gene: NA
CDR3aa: CAWSVEHSYEQYF
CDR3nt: TGTGCCTGGAGTGTAGAACACTCCTACGAGCAGTACTTC

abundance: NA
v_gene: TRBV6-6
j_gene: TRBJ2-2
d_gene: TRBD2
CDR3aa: CASSYSSSGTIGELFF
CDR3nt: TGTGCCAGCAGTTACTCTAGTAGCGGGACGATCGGGGAGCTGTTTTTT

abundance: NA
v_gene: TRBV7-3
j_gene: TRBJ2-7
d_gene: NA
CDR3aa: CASSLTGGGTNYEQYF
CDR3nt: TGTGCCAGCAGCTTAACTGGCGGCGGGACGAACTACGAGCAGTACTTC

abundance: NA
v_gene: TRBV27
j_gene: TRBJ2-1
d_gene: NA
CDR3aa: CASSLMVGGPEQFF
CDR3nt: TGTGCCAGCAGTTTAATGGTGGGGGGGCCTGAGCAGTTCTTC

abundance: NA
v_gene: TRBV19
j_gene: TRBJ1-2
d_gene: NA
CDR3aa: CASSIAVDYGYTF
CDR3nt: TGTGCCAGTAGTATAGCAGTCGACTATGGCTACACCTTC

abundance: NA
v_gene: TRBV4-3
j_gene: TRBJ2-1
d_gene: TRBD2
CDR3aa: CASSQGWGGSSSYNEQFF
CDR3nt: TGCGCCAGCAGCCAAGGCTGGGGGGGATCGAGCTCCTACAATGAGCAGTTCTTC

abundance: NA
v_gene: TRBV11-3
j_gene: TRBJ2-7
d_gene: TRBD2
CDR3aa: CASMTGGGSYEQYF
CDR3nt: TGTGCCAGCATGACGGGGGGGGGCTCCTACGAGCAGTACTTC

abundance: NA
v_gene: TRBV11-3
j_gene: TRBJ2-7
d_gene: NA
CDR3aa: CASSLEAGYEQYF
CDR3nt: TGTGCCAGCAGCTTAGAAGCCGGCTACGAGCAGTACTTC

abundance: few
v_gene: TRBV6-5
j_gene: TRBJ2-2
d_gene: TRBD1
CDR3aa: CASSPGTGETGELFF
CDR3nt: TGTGCCAGCAGCCCCGGGACAGGGGAAACCGGGGAGCTGTTTTTT

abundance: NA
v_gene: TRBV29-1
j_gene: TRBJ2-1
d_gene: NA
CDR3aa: CSVEGTVFTEQFF
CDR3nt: TGCAGCGTTGAAGGGACAGTCTTCACTGAGCAGTTCTTC

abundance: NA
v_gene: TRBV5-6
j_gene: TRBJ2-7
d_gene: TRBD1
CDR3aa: CASSPGTGAGEQYF
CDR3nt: TGTGCCAGCAGCCCCGGGACAGGGGCAGGCGAGCAGTACTTC

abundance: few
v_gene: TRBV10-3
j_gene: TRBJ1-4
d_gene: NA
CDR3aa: CAISEKGQTNEKLFF
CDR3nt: TGTGCCATCAGTGAGAAGGGGCAGACTAATGAAAAACTGTTTTTT

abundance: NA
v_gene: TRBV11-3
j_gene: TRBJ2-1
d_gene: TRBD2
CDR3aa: CASSLAGGPGEQFF
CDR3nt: TGTGCCAGCAGCTTAGCGGGAGGGCCAGGCGAGCAGTTCTTC

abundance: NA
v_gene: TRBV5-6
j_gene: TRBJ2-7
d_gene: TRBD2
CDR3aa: CASHTWRGSGSSSDEQYF
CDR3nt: TGTGCCAGCCACACTTGGCGTGGTAGCGGGAGCTCATCGGACGAGCAGTACTTC

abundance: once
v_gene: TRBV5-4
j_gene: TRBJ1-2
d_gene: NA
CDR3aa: CASSLVAGRLGYTF
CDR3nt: TGTGCCAGCAGCTTGGTAGCAGGGCGCTTAGGCTACACCTTC

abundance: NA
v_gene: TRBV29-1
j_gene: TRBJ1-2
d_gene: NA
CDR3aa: CSVGSVGGRGYGYTF
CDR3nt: TGCAGCGTTGGGTCCGTGGGGGGGCGAGGCTATGGCTACACCTTC

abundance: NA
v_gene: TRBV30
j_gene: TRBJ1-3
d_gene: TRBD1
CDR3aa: CAWSPRGYAGTIYF
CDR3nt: TGTGCCTGGAGTCCCAGGGGGTACGCGGGCACCATATATTTT

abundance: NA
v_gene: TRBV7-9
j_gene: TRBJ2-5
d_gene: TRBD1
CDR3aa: CASSSGQSQETQYF
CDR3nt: TGTGCCAGCAGCTCGGGACAGTCCCAAGAGACCCAGTACTTC

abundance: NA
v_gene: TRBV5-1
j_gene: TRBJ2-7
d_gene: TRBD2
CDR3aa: CASSSGLAGAYEQYF
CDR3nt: TGCGCCAGCAGCTCTGGACTAGCGGGAGCGTACGAGCAGTACTTC

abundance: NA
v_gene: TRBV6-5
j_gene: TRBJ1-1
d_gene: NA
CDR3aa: CASRGQLNTEAFF
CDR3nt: TGTGCCAGCAGAGGACAGTTAAACACTGAAGCTTTCTTT

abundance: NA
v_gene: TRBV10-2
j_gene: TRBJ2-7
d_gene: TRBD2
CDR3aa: CASSELAGDNYEQYF
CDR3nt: TGCGCCAGCAGTGAACTAGCGGGAGATAACTACGAGCAGTACTTC

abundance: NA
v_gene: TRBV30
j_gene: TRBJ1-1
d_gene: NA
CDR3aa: CGSGILTEAFF
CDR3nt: TGTGGGTCGGGGATCCTCACTGAAGCTTTCTTT

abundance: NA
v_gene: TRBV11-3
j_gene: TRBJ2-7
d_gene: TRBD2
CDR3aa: CASSLSWREVDEQYF
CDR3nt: TGTGCCAGCAGCCTGTCGTGGCGGGAGGTTGACGAGCAGTACTTC

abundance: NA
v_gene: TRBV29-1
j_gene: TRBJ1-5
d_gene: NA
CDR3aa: CSVAGNMDQPQHF
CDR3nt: TGCAGCGTTGCGGGGAACATGGATCAGCCCCAGCATTTT

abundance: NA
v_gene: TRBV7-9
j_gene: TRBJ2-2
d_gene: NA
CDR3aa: CASSLERVGGELFF
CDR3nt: TGTGCCAGCAGCTTAGAACGAGTCGGCGGGGAGCTGTTTTTT

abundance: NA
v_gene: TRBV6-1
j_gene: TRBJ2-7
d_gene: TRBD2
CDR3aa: CASRLGLAGNYEQYF
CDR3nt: TGTGCCAGCAGACTGGGACTAGCGGGAAACTACGAGCAGTACTTC

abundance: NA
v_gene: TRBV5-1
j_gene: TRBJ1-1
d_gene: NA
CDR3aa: CASRAENTEAFF
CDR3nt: TGCGCCAGCAGGGCTGAGAACACTGAAGCTTTCTTT

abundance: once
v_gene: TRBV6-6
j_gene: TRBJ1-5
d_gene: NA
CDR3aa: CASSSSGQPQHF
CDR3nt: TGTGCCAGCAGTTCCTCGGGCCAGCCCCAGCATTTT

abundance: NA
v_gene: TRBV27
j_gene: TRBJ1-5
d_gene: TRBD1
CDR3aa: CASSWGQFNQPQHF
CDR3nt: TGTGCCAGTTCCTGGGGACAGTTTAATCAGCCCCAGCATTTT